This paragraph reports one T cell receptor beta chain. Its antigen is unknown. The CDR3 loop spans 13 amino acids. Germline CDR1 and CDR2: MNHNY and SVGAGI (reference sequence). The data stem from a study of monozygotic twins with inflammatory bowel disease. Study-level findings and limits: Versus healthy twins, IBD patients showed fewer clonotypes shared with others, especially with disease activity. Limited power may explain why concordant and discordant twins showed no difference in repertoire similarity.

UMIs with a 6-nucleotide sample barcode were added by template switching. TCRdb reanalyzed the 5' RACE reads, giving one entry per CDR3 protein sequence and no DNA. This sample's table reports about 200,000 distinct CDR3 sequences. The source material was blood. This rearrangement joins TRBV6-6 to TRBJ1-2. This TCR was recovered from a human donor with ulcerative colitis or Crohn's disease, or a healthy co-twin of an affected twin (not recorded which). The CDR3 sequence: CASRGGTDYGYTF.